One and the same sample provided the 22 T cell receptor beta chains below, sequenced in a study of T cells after posttransplantation cyclophosphamide. Sampled 1 year posttransplant, controls received myeloablative marrow transplants, methotrexate and a calcineurin inhibitor. Repertoires were generated with immunoSEQ multiplex PCR, while TCRdb's copy carries only in-frame clones and drops some. This sample has approximately 21,000 clones; approximately 86% occur once, and the top ten carry 2% to 2.5%. The specimen was PBMCs, collected 362 days after allogeneic stem cell transplant with calcineurin inhibitor and methotrexate. The receptors were gathered from a female patient between 25 and 45 years old who received an allogeneic stem cell transplant from an unrelated donor, was CMV-positive, and had acute and chronic GVHD. Some T cells may originate from the graft donor.

The chain is built from TRBV28 and TRBJ1-1, with D possibly matching TRBD1 (6 bases). From germline, CDR1 is MDHEN and CDR2 SYDVKM. This CDR3 is built from 14 residues. V lost 6 bases, J lost 3 bases, and 14 bases lay in between. The DNA of the CDR3 is TGTGCCAGCAGCCCCGGGACAAGATACACTGAAGCTTTCTTT. It specifies CASSPGTRYTEAFF.

This clone was detected only once. The J gene is TRBJ2-5, the V gene TRBV2; the match to TRBD2 covers 7 bases. The J segment lost 2 bases and the V segment lost 6 bases, leaving 3 bases of the junction unmatched. The germline gives CDR1 SNHLY, CDR2 FYNNEI. There are 13 residues in the CDR3. As DNA, the CDR3 is TGTGCCAGCAGCGTGGGGGGGCAAGAGACCCAGTACTTC. This gives the protein CASSVGGQETQYF.

This clone has just one count. The genes are TRBV29-1 and TRBJ2-7; perhaps TRBD2 as D (5 bases). CDR1 and CDR2 from the germline V gene are SQVTM and ANQGSEA. The germline V and J ends were trimmed by 4 bases and 5 bases, with 15 bases remaining between them. CDR3 size: 13 residues. CDR3 sequence (DNA): TGCAGCGTTGTGCCCTCAGAGGGTAACGAGCAGTACTTC. As protein: CSVVPSEGNEQYF.

The chain combines TRBV18 with TRBJ2-7, with 10 nucleotides matching TRBD2. The CDR3 runs to 15 residues. The trim removed 2 bases at V and 3 bases at J, leaving 4 bases unmatched. Germline CDR1 is KGHSH and CDR2 is LQKENI. The CDR3 reads CASSPETSGYYEQYF. The DNA for the CDR3 is TGTGCCAGCTCACCAGAGACTAGCGGGTACTACGAGCAGTACTTC.

The chain joins TRBV19 to TRBJ2-3; a weak D match, TRBD1 (8 bases). Trimming took 7 bases from V and 4 from J, leaving 15 bases between them. This CDR3 is built from 14 residues. Germline V gene lookup returns CDR1 LNHDA and CDR2 SQIVND (reference sequence). The CDR3 loop is CASTVQGGADTQYF. The CDR3 DNA is TGTGCCAGTACGGTACAGGGGGGGGCAGATACGCAGTATTTT. Filled out from reference TRBV19 and TRBJ2-3, the complete variable domain reads DGGITQSPKYLFRKEGQNVTLSCEQNLNHDAMYWYRQDPGQGLRLIYYSQIVNDFQKGDIAEGYSVSREKKESFPLTVTSAQKNPTAFYLCASTVQGGADTQYFGPGTRLTVL.

This clone appeared a single time. V and J are TRBV10-2 and TRBJ2-3, with 8 nucleotides matching TRBD2. This CDR3 contains 14 residues. Germline loops: CDR1 WSHSY, CDR2 SAAADI. V lost 8 bases, J lost 4 bases, and 8 bases stayed unmatched. In nucleotides, the CDR3 is TGCGCCAGCCTAATAGCGGGGAGGGCAGATACGCAGTATTTT. This encodes CASLIAGRADTQYF.

The chain is built from TRBV9 and TRBJ1-2, with TRBD1 as a possible D gene (5 bases). V lost 4 bases and J lost 2, with 12 bases in between. Per the germline V gene, CDR1 is SGDLS and CDR2 is YYNGEE. CDR3 length: 14 residues. This chain's CDR3 is CASSREGLNYGYTF. The CDR3 nucleotides are TGTGCCAGCAGCCGGGAGGGACTCAACTATGGCTACACCTTC.

The chain joins TRBV5-6 to TRBJ1-5, with D possibly TRBD1 on 6 matching bases. V lost 2 bases, J lost 7 bases, and 13 bases lay in between. Germline V gene data show CDR1 as SGHDT and CDR2 as YYEEEE. This CDR3 contains 14 residues. For the CDR3, the DNA is TGTGCCAGCAGCTTTGGACAGACCGCCCAGCCCCAGCATTTT. Its translation: CASSFGQTAQPQHF.

The chain couples TRBV14 to TRBJ2-7, with a possible D match to TRBD2 (6 bases). Trimming took off 4 bases at V and 6 bases at J, with 19 bases between the two ends. CDR3 size: 15 residues. CDR1 and CDR2 from the germline V gene are SGHDN and FVKESK. The CDR3 DNA reads TGTGCCAGCAGCCCCCATGGAGGGTGGGCCCGCGAGCAGTACTTC. Protein: CASSPHGGWAREQYF.

This rearrangement joins TRBV30 to TRBJ2-2, with TRBD2 identical over 8 bases. Germline V gives CDR1 GTSNPN, CDR2 SVGIG (reference sequence). The J segment lost 7 bases and the V segment lost 1 base, leaving 11 bases of the junction unmatched. This CDR3 is 16 amino acids long. CDR3 in DNA: TGTGCCTGGAGTGGGGGGACTAGGGGACGGGGCGGGGAGCTGTTTTTT. It codes for CAWSGGTRGRGGELFF.

The chain links TRBV5-1 to TRBJ1-2; maybe TRBD1 (5 bases). Between the trimmed V and J ends, which lost 0 bases and 5 bases, there was a span of 11 bases. The CDR3 consists of 14 residues. Germline V gene lookup returns CDR1 SGHRS and CDR2 YFSETQ. The CDR3 protein is CASSLGGQGYGYTF. The CDR3 DNA sequence: TGCGCCAGCAGCTTGGGGGGCCAGGGATATGGCTACACCTTC.

The genes are TRBV27 and TRBJ2-1; D may be TRBD2 (5 bases). In germline, CDR1 is MNHEY, CDR2 SMNVEV (reference sequence). V was cut by 3 bases and J by 2 bases, with 11 bases left in between. The CDR3 loop spans 15 amino acids. The CDR3 protein is CASSFWGEPYNEQFF. CDR3 sequence (DNA): TGTGCCAGCAGTTTTTGGGGAGAACCCTACAATGAGCAGTTCTTC.

The chain recombines TRBV5-1 with TRBJ2-2; D remains ambiguous. The V and J ends lost 0 bases and 0 bases respectively, with 6 bases between them. The CDR3 is 15 residues long. Germline V lookup: CDR1 SGHRS, CDR2 YFSETQ. The CDR3, as DNA: TGCGCCAGCAGCTTGGGCGTTGCGAACACCGGGGAGCTGTTTTTT. It is translated as CASSLGVANTGELFF.

The chain carries TRBV2 and TRBJ2-2; maybe TRBD2 (7 bases). Looked up from germline, CDR1 is SNHLY and CDR2 is FYNNEI. Between the trimmed V and J ends, which lost 7 bases and 5 bases, there was a span of 11 bases. CDR3 length: 13 residues. CDR3 protein: CASNEGGTGELFF. DNA for the CDR3: TGTGCCAGCAACGAGGGGGGGACCGGGGAGCTGTTTTTT.

The chain couples TRBV6-6 to TRBJ2-2; D may be TRBD2 (6 bases). V was clipped by 5 bases and J by 3 bases, with 13 bases between them. The germline V gene has CDR1 MNHNY and CDR2 SVGAGI (reference sequence). The CDR3 spans 15 residues. CDR3 nucleotides: TGTGCCAGCAGTGGGACTTTCGGGGACACCGGGGAGCTGTTTTTT. Its translation is CASSGTFGDTGELFF.

The V and J genes are TRBV7-9 and TRBJ1-2; TRBD1 matches at 8 bases. The germline V gene has CDR1 SEHNR and CDR2 FQNEAQ (reference sequence). The CDR3 extends over 13 amino acids. V dropped 6 bases and J dropped 6; count of bases not matched to a gene: 6. CDR3 sequence reads: CASSFQDRDGYTF. The DNA of the CDR3 is TGTGCCAGCAGTTTCCAGGACAGGGATGGCTACACCTTC.

The V call is TRBV30, the J call TRBJ1-2, with D possibly TRBD1 on 6 matching bases. Germline lookup yields CDR1 GTSNPN and CDR2 SVGIG (reference sequence). The CDR3 is 14 residues long. V was pared by 3 bases and J by 7 bases, with 18 bases between. The CDR3 nucleotides read TGTGCCTGGAGAGGGGCCACAGGGAAAGGTGGCTACACCTTC. Protein sequence: CAWRGATGKGGYTF.

The chain links TRBV9 to TRBJ2-7, with D possibly matching TRBD2 (5 bases). This CDR3 spans 15 amino acids. The germline CDR1 and CDR2 sequences are SGDLS and YYNGEE. V lost 0 bases and J lost 6, with 16 bases in between. The CDR3 spells CASSVGRTSFSEQYF. The CDR3, as DNA: TGTGCCAGCAGCGTAGGGCGAACTAGTTTCTCCGAGCAGTACTTC.

The V and J genes are TRBV10-3 and TRBJ2-7, with 9 bases that match TRBD1. The germline CDR1 and CDR2 sequences are ENHRY and SYGVKD. The CDR3 loop spans 14 amino acids. The trim removed 4 bases at V and 6 bases at J, leaving 7 bases unmatched. The CDR3 region has the DNA TGTGCCATCAGTGCACAGGGGGCCAGGTCCGAGCAGTACTTC. Translated: CAISAQGARSEQYF.

In its sample, this clone was seen once. The chain carries TRBV12-5 and TRBJ1-2; tentatively, D is TRBD1 (5 bases). CDR3 length: 14 amino acids. Trimming took 4 bases from V and 5 from J, leaving 14 bases between them. The germline CDR1 and CDR2 sequences are LGHNT and FRNRAP. CDR3 amino acids: CASGSYGGRYGYTF. The CDR3 DNA reads as TGTGCTAGTGGTTCGTACGGGGGAAGATATGGCTACACCTTC.

This sequence joins TRBV5-1 and TRBJ2-4; 7 bases map to TRBD1. CDR1 and CDR2 from the germline V gene are SGHRS and YFSETQ. The CDR3 runs to 16 residues. Unmatched junction bases numbered 13, after V lost 4 bases and J lost 6 bases. CDR3 amino acids: CASSPTAGTVLNIQYF. In nucleotides, the CDR3 is TGCGCCAGCAGCCCCACAGCCGGGACAGTCCTAAACATTCAGTACTTC.

Note on this clone: Other DNA sequences in the same sample also yield this CDR3. The rearrangement links TRBV19 to TRBJ2-1, with 11 bases aligning to TRBD2. Losses at the gene ends were 2 bases for V and 4 bases for J; bases not matched to a gene: 1. Germline loops: CDR1 LNHDA, CDR2 SQIVND (reference sequence). This CDR3 is 15 amino acids long. The CDR3 DNA sequence: TGTGCCAGTAGTATACCTAGCGGGGGGTACAATGAGCAGTTCTTC. Translated, it gives CASSIPSGGYNEQFF.